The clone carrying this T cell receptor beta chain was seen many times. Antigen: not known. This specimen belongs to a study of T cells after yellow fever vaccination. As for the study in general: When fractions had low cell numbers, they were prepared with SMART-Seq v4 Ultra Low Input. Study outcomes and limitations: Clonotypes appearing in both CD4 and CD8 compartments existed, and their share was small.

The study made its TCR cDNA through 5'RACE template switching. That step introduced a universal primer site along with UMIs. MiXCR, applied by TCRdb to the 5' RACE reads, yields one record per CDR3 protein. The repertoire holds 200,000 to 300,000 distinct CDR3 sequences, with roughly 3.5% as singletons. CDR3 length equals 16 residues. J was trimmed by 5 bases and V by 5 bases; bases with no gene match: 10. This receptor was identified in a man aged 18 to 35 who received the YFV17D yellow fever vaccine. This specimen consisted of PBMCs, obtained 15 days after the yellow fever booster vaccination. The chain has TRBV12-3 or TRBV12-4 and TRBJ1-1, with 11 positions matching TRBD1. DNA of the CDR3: TGTGCCAGCAGTGCCCCACCGGACAGGGGGCGGACTGAAGCTTTCTTT. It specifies CASSAPPDRGRTEAFF.